This passage covers 7 T cell receptor beta chains from one sample sequenced in a study of blood T cell repertoires in COVID-19. Measured with immunoSEQ multiplex PCR; TCRdb has only the in-frame clones, and not every one. The repertoire has about 360,000 clones, approximately 86% of them found once; the top ten carry 7.1%. The sample taken for sequencing was peripheral blood. Every receptor here comes from a woman aged 60-75 years with COVID-19, enrolled during active disease.

The rearrangement links TRBV20-1 to TRBJ1-1; TRBD1 aligns across 7 bases. CDR1 is DFQATT and CDR2 is SNEGSKA in the germline V gene (reference sequence). CDR3 length: 10 amino acids. The V gene end was trimmed by 6 bases and the J gene end by 9 bases; junction bases not matched to a gene: 4. CDR3 nucleotide sequence: TGCAGTGCAGGGACAGCCCAAGCTTTCTTT. Amino acid sequence: CSAGTAQAFF.

The rearrangement links TRBV4-1 to TRBJ1-2; 7 bases are a match to TRBD1. This CDR3 has 13 amino acids. J gave up 8 bases and V 2 bases, and 5 bases lay outside the gene matches. Germline V gene data show CDR1 as MGHRA and CDR2 as YSYEKL. CDR3 nucleotides: TGCGCCAGCAGCCAAACAGGGGTCGGCGGCTACACCTTC. Protein product: CASSQTGVGGYTF.

This chain joins TRBV19 and TRBJ2-1; the D is unclear. The germline V and J ends were trimmed by 1 base and 0 bases, with 7 bases remaining between them. The CDR3 runs to 15 residues. Looked up from germline, CDR1 is LNHDA and CDR2 is SQIVND (reference sequence). CDR3: CASSIGQASYNEQFF. DNA of the CDR3: TGTGCCAGTAGTATAGGGCAGGCCTCCTACAATGAGCAGTTCTTC.

V usage is TRBV27 and J usage is TRBJ2-5; D call uncertain. The ends were cut back, 2 bases at V and 1 base at J, with 5 bases in the middle. There are 13 residues in the CDR3. In germline, CDR1 is MNHEY, CDR2 SMNVEV (reference sequence). This CDR3 is CASSLGSQETQYF. The CDR3 DNA follows: TGTGCCAGCAGTTTAGGCAGCCAAGAGACCCAGTACTTC.

This clone was counted once. A much larger clone is a single base away; this may be a read error. As DNA, the CDR3 is TGCGCCAGCAGTCAACAGGGGAACACTGAAGCTTTCTTT. It translates to CASSQQGNTEAFF. The V call is TRBV10-2, the J call TRBJ1-1; D possibly corresponds to TRBD1 (6 bases). Germline-derived CDR1 and CDR2 are WSHSY and SAAADI. This CDR3 comprises 13 residues. Trimming left V 5 bases short and J 1 base short, with 8 bases between.

V and J are TRBV13 and TRBJ2-3; D might be TRBD1 (5 bases). Between the trimmed V and J ends, which lost 5 bases and 0 bases, there was a span of 9 bases. This CDR3 has 14 residues. The V gene's germline CDR1 is PRHDT and CDR2 FYEKMQ (reference sequence). CDR3 region: CASSARQSTDTQYF. Written as DNA, the CDR3 is TGTGCCAGCAGCGCACGACAGAGCACAGATACGCAGTATTTT.

V is TRBV12-3 or TRBV12-4 and J is TRBJ1-1; no clear D. The CDR3 contains 12 residues. With 0 bases removed from V and 9 bases from J, the gap between germline ends came to 8 bases. CDR3 amino acids: CASSLAVRKAFF. The CDR3 nucleotides read TGTGCCAGCAGTTTAGCGGTCAGAAAAGCTTTCTTT.